The TCR beta chain under discussion was sequenced for a study of blood T cell repertoires in COVID-19. Study background: Acute and convalescent COVID-19 specimens originated in the United States, Italy and Spain.

Germline CDR1 reads MNHNS; CDR2 reads SASEGT. This CDR3 contains 15 residues. The J segment lost 6 bases and the V segment lost 3 bases, leaving 11 bases of the junction unmatched. The authors' processing: The assay estimated nucleated cells by amplifying reference gene primers. The data were produced by immunoSEQ multiplex PCR, yet TCRdb's version contains in-frame clones alone and is incomplete. Clone size and V and J calls were adopted from that table, with D and trimming inferred from the DNA. The sample has roughly 300,000 clones; around 82% are singletons. The sequencing sample was made of peripheral blood. The chain combines TRBV6-1 with TRBJ2-7, with 7 positions matching TRBD1. The TCR sequence derives from a woman aged 50 to 60 who had recovered from COVID-19. The CDR3 nucleotides read TGTGCCAGCAGTGATCCCCCTAAGACAGGGTTCGAGCAGTACTTC. Protein sequence: CASSDPPKTGFEQYF.